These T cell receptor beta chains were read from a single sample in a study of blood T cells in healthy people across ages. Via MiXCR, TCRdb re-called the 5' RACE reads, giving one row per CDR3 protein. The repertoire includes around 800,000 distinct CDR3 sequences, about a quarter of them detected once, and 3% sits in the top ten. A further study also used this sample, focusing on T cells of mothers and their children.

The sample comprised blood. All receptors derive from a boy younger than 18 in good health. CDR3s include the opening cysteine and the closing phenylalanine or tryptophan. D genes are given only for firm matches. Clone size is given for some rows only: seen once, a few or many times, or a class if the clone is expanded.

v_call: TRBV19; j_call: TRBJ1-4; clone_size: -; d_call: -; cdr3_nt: TGTGCCAGTAGTATACTACGGACTAATGAAAAACTGTTTTTT; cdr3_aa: CASSILRTNEKLFF
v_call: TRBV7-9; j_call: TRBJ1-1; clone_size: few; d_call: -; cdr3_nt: TGTGCCAGCAGCTTAGCCGCCCCGAACACTGAAGCTTTCTTT; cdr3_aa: CASSLAAPNTEAFF
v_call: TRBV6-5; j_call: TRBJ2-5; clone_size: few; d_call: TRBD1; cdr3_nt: TGTGCCAGCAGGGGACAGGGAGAGGAGACCCAGTACTTC; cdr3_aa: CASRGQGEETQYF
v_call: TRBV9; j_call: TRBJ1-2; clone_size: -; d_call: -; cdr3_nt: TGTGCCAGCAGCGTAGTTGGAGGACCCTATGGCTACACCTTC; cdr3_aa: CASSVVGGPYGYTF
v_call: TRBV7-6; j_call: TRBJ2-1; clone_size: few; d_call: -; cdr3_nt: TGTGCCAGCAGCTATTGCGGACGGAATGAGCAGTTCTTC; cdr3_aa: CASSYCGRNEQFF
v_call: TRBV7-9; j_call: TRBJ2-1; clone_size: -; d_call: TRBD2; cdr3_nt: TGTGCCAGCAGCCCCCGGGACCGGGGGGCCTACAATGAGCAGTTCTTC; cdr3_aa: CASSPRDRGAYNEQFF
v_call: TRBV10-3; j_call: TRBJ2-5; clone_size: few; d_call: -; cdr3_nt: TGTGCCATCAGTCAGGGGCTAGAACCCCAAGAGACCCAGTACTTC; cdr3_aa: CAISQGLEPQETQYF
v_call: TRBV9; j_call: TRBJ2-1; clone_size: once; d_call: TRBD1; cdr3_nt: TGTGCCAGCAGCGCTGCCGGGACAGGGGTCAATGAGCAGTTCTTC; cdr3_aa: CASSAAGTGVNEQFF
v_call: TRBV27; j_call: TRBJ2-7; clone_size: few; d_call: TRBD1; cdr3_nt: TGTGCCAGCAAGGGGGCCTCAGGCTACGAGCAGTACTTC; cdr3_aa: CASKGASGYEQYF
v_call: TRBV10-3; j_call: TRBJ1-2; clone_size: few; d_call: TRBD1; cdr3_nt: TGTGCCATCAACCGCGACAGGGGCCTCAATGGCTACACCTTC; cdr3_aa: CAINRDRGLNGYTF
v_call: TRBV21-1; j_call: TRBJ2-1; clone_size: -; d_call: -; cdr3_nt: TGTGCCAGCAGCAGACCCTCCAGGCTGGTCTACAATGAGCAGTTCTTC; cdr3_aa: CASSRPSRLVYNEQFF
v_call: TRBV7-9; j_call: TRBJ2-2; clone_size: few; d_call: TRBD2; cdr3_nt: TGTGCCAGCAGCCCTCCCGCGGGGGGGCATGCCGGGGAGCTGTTTTTT; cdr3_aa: CASSPPAGGHAGELFF
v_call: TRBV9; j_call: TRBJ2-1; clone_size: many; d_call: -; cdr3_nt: TGTGCCAGCAGCCGTAGCGATGAGCAGTTCTTC; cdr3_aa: CASSRSDEQFF
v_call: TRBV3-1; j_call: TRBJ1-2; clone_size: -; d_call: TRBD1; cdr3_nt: TGTGCCAGCAGTCGGAGGGACAGGTCTGGCTACACCTTC; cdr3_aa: CASSRRDRSGYTF
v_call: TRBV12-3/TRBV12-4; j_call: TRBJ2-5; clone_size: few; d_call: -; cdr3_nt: TGTGCCAGCAGTTATGGGTCAGAGACCCAGTACTTC; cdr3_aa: CASSYGSETQYF
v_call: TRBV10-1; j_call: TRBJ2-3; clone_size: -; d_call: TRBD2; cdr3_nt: TGCGCCAGCAGCGCGGGGGAAATCACAGATACGCAGTATTTT; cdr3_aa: CASSAGEITDTQYF
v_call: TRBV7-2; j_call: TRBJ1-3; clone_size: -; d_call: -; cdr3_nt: TGTGCCAGCAGCCGAGGTACTGGAGACACCATATATTTT; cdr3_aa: CASSRGTGDTIYF
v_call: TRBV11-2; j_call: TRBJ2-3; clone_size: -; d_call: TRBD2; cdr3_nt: TGTGCCAGCAGCCAAAATCTAGCGGGGGGACCCCTAGGCACAGATACGCAGTATTTT; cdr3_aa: CASSQNLAGGPLGTDTQYF
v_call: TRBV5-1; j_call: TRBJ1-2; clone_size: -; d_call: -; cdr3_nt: TGCGCCAGCAGCGGAACCAGGCCATATTTTGGGGGCTACACCTTC; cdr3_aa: CASSGTRPYFGGYTF
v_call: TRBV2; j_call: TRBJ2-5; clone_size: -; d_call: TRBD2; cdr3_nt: TGTGCCAGCATGCTAGATAGCGGGGGGGAAGAGACCCAGTACTTC; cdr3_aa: CASMLDSGGEETQYF
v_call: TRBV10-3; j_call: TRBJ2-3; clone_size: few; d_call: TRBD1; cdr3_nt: TGTGCCATCAAAGGACAGGCAGTACCCACAGATACGCAGTATTTT; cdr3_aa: CAIKGQAVPTDTQYF
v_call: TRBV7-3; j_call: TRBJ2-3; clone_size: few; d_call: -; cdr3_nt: TGTGCCAGCAGCCCATCGGGGGCAAATACGCAGTATTTT; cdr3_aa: CASSPSGANTQYF
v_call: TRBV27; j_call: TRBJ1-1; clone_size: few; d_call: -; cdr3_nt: TGTGCTAGCAGTTTAGAAGGCAGGGTGCCGGGTGAAGCTTTCTTT; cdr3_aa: CASSLEGRVPGEAFF
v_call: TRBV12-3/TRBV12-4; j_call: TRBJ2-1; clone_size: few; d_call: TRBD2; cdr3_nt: TGTGCCAGCAGTTTAATGGCTAGCGGGGGGCCCGGGATAGTGCAGTTCTTC; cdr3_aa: CASSLMASGGPGIVQFF
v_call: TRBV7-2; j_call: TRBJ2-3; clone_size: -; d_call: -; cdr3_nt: TGTGCCAGCAGCTTAGATCCGCAAGATACGCAGTATTTT; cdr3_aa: CASSLDPQDTQYF
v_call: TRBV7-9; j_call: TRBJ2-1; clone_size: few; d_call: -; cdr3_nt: TGTGCCAGCAGCTTAGGTAGTTCCTATGAGCAGTTCTTC; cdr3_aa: CASSLGSSYEQFF
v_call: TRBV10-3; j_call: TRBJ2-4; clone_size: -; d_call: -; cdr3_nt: TGTGCCATCAGTGAAAGAAAGGTCCTAGCCAAAAACATTCAGTACTTC; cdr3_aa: CAISERKVLAKNIQYF
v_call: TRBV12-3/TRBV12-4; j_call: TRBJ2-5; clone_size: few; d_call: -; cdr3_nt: TGTGCCAGCAGTTTATTGACAGCCCAAGAGACCCAGCACTTC; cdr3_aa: CASSLLTAQETQHF
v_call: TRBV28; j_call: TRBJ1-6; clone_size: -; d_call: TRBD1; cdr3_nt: TGTGCCAGCAGTCCCTACCCCGGGACAGGGGGGCTCTCCTATAATTCACCCCTCCACTTT; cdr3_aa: CASSPYPGTGGLSYNSPLHF
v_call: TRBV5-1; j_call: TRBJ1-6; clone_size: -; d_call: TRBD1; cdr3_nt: TGCGCCAGCAGTTTGTCCCCGGGGACAGGTAATTCACCCCTCCACTTT; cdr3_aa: CASSLSPGTGNSPLHF
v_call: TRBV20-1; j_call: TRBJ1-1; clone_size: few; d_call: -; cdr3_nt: TGCAGTGCTAGAGATCCCAGGTCTAATTTAGGGAACACTGAAGCTTTCTTT; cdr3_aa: CSARDPRSNLGNTEAFF
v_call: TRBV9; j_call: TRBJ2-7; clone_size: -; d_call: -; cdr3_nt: TGTGCCAGCAGCGTAGAAGAGGGGCTGAGCTACGAGCAGTACTTC; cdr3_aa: CASSVEEGLSYEQYF
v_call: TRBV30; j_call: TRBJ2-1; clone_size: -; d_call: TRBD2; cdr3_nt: TGTGCCTGGAGGCCGGGTAGCGGGGGTTACAATGAGCAGTTCTTC; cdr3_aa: CAWRPGSGGYNEQFF
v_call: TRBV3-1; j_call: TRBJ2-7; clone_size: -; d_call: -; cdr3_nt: TGTGCCAGCAGCCAAGCTACCTACGAGCAGTACTTC; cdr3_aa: CASSQATYEQYF
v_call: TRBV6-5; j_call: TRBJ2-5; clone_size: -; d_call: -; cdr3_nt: TGTGCCAACAACGGGAACCAAGAGACCCAGTACTTC; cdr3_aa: CANNGNQETQYF
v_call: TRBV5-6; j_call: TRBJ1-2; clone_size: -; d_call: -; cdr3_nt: TGTGCCAGCAGCCCAGATAAGGGAGTAGGCTACACCTTC; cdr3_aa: CASSPDKGVGYTF
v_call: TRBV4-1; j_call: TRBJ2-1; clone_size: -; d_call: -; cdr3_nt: TGCGCCAGCAGCCAAGAAGGGGTCCGAGTAGGGGCTTTGAATGAGCAGTTCTTC; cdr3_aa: CASSQEGVRVGALNEQFF
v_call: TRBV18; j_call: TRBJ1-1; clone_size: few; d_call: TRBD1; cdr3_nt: TGTGCCAGTAACCGGGACAGGTTTCCCTCCAGCACTGAAGCTTTCTTT; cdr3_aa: CASNRDRFPSSTEAFF
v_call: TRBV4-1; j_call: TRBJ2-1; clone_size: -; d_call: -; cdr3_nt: TGCGCCAGCAGCCGGAGTAGCGACAGCTCCTACAATGAGCAGTTCTTC; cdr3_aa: CASSRSSDSSYNEQFF
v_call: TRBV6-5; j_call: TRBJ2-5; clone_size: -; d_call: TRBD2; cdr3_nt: TGTGCCACTACGACCGGGACTAGTCGATGGGAGACCCAGTACTTC; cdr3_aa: CATTTGTSRWETQYF
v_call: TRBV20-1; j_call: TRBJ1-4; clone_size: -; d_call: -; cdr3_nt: TGCAGTGCTAGCGGGGGGCGGGGAAGTGAAAAACTGTTTTTT; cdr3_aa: CSASGGRGSEKLFF
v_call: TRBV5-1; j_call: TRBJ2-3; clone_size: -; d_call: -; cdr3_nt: TGCGCCAGCGGGGGGGGACAGCATAGCACAGATACGCAGTATTTT; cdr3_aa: CASGGGQHSTDTQYF
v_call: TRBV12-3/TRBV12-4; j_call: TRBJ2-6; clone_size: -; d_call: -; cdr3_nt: TGTGCCAGCACCACAGATCCACTCGGGGCCAACGTCCTGACTTTC; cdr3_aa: CASTTDPLGANVLTF
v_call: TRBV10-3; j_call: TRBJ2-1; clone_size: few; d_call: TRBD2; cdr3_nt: TGTGCCATCAAGGGCAGGGAGGGGTACTACAATGAGCAGTTCTTC; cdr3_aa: CAIKGREGYYNEQFF
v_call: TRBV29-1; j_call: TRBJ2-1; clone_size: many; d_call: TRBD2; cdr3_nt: TGCAGCGCCCTCGGGGGGGCCGCCAATGAGCAGTTCTTC; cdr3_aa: CSALGGAANEQFF
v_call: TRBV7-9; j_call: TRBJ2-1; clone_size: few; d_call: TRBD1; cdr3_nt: TGTGCCAGCAGCAAGATACAGGGGATCAATGAGCAGTTCTTC; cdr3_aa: CASSKIQGINEQFF
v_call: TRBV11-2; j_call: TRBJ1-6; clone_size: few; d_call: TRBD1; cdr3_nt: TGTGCCAGCAGCCCGACAGGGGGCTCCAATTCACCCCTCCACTTT; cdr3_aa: CASSPTGGSNSPLHF
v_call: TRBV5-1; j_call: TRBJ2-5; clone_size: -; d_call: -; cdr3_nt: TGCGCCAGCGGCTTGGGAGACCAAGAGACCCAGTACTTC; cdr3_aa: CASGLGDQETQYF
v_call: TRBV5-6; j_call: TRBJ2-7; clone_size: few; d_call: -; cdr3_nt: TGTGCCAGCAGCTTGGGGCAGGACGAGCAGTACTTC; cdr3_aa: CASSLGQDEQYF
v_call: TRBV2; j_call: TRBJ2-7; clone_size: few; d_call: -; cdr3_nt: TGTGCCAGCAAATGGGACTACGAGCAGTACTTC; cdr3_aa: CASKWDYEQYF
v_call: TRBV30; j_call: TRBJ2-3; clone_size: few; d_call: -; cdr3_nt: TGTGCCTGGAGTGATCGGCGGGGTAGCACAGATACGCAGTATTTT; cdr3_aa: CAWSDRRGSTDTQYF
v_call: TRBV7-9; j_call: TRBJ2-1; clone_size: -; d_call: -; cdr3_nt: TGTGCCAGCAGCCCGCACTGGGTAGGGAGCTCCTACAATGAGCAGTTCTTC; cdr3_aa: CASSPHWVGSSYNEQFF